The clone carrying this T cell receptor beta chain was recorded only once. This CDR3 comprises 14 residues. The ends lost 5 bases at V and 5 bases at J; junction bases unmatched: 1. Germline CDR1 LNHDA, CDR2 SQIVND (reference sequence). This entry is derived from a study of blood T cell repertoires in COVID-19. Study-wide background: From the United States, Italy and Spain came samples of acute and convalescent COVID-19. From T cells, B-cell-depleted T cells, or PBMCs came the material, which was cDNA or gDNA.

Per the authors' pipeline: Reference gene primers were amplified, and this amplification served to estimate nucleated cell counts. TCRdb keeps only in-frame clones here, not all; method: immunoSEQ multiplex PCR. V, J and clone size are taken as reported in that table, and D and trimming were inferred from the DNA itself. The sample contains about 46,000 clones, roughly 91% of which appear only once. Sequencing was performed on peripheral blood. This chain connects TRBV19 to TRBJ2-5; 14 bases are a match to TRBD2. The TCR comes from a middle-aged man with active COVID-19. The CDR3 sequence is CASSRTSGRETQYF. The DNA of the CDR3 is TGTGCCAGTAGTCGGACTAGCGGGAGGGAGACCCAGTACTTC.